This TCR beta chain stems from a study of early T cells in non-severe SARS-CoV-2 infection. Study overall: Chains stayed unpaired after sequencing of bulk RNA from unsorted whole blood.

This clonotype was picked up many times. The antigen is undetermined. General study findings and limits: Anti-spike CD8 specificities were favored by VDJdb matching, whose results missed private and CD4 specificities.

The TCR library protocol attached unique molecular identifiers to the individual cDNA molecules. TCRdb itself ran the 5' RACE reads through MiXCR, one entry per CDR3 protein. Of more than 65,000 distinct CDR3 sequences listed, approximately 13% are singletons. The germline V gene encodes CDR1 SNHLY and CDR2 FYNNEI. Trimming stripped 2 bases from V and 4 bases from J, with 11 bases between. The CDR3 is 15 amino acids. The specimen sequenced was whole blood. This clonotype was obtained from an adult who was a healthcare worker with PCR-confirmed SARS-CoV-2 infection or an uninfected control (not recorded which). The chain joins TRBV2 to TRBJ2-2; no definite D call. CDR3 amino acids: CASSETGVGTGELFF. The CDR3 DNA follows: TGTGCCAGCAGTGAAACGGGCGTGGGCACCGGGGAGCTGTTTTTT.